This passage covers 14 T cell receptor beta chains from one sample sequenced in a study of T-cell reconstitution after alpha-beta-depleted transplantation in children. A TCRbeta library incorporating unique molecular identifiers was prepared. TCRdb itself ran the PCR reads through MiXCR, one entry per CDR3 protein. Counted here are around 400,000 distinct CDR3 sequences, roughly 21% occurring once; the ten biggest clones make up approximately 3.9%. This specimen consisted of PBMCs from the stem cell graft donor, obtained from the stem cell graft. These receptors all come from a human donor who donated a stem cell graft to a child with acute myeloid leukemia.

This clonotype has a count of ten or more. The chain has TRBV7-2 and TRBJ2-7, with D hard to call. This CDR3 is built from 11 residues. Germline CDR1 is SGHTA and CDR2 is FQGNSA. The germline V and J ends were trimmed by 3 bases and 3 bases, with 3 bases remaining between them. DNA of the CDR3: TGTGCCAGCAGCTTTCTCTACGAGCAGTACTTC. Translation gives CASSFLYEQYF.

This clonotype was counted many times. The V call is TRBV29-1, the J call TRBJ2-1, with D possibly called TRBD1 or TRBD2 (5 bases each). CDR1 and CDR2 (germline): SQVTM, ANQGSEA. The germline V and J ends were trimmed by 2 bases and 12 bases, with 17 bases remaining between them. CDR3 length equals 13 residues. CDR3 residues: CSVENGPFGGQFF. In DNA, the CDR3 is TGCAGCGTTGAAAACGGCCCCTTTGGGGGGCAGTTCTTC.

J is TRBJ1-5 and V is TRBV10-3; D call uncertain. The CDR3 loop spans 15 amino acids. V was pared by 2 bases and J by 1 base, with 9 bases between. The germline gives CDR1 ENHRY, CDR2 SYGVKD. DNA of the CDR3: TGTGCCATCAGTGAGAATCTGGGGAGCAATCAGCCCCAGCATTTT. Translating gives CAISENLGSNQPQHF.

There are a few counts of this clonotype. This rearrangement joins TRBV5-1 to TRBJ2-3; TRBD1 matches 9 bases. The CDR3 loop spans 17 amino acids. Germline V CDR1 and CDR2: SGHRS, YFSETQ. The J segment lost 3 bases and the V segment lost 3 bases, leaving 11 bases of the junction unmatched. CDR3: CASSSSTRTGATDTQYF. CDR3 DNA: TGCGCCAGCAGCTCCTCAACTCGGACAGGGGCAACAGATACGCAGTATTTT.

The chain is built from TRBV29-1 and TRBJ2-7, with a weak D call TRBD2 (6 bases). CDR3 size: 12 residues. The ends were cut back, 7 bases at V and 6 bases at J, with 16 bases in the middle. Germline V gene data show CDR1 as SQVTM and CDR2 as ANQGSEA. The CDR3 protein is CSGFGLSPEQYF. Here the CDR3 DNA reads TGCAGCGGGTTCGGACTATCTCCCGAGCAGTACTTC.

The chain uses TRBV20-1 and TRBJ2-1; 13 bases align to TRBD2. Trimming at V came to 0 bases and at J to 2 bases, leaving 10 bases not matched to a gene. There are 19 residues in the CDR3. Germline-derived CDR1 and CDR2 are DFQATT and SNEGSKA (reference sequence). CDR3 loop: CSARDFQTLAGGAYNEQFF. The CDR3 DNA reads TGCAGTGCTAGAGATTTCCAGACACTAGCGGGAGGGGCCTACAATGAGCAGTTCTTC.

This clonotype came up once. In DNA, the CDR3 is TGTGCCAGCAGCCGACAGGATTCCAATGAGCAGTTCTTC. This sequence encodes CASSRQDSNEQFF. The rearrangement links TRBV7-9 to TRBJ2-1; a weak D match, TRBD1 (6 bases). Germline values: CDR1 SEHNR, CDR2 FQNEAQ (reference sequence). CDR3 length: 13 residues. Trimming took 5 bases from V and 6 from J, leaving 11 bases between them.

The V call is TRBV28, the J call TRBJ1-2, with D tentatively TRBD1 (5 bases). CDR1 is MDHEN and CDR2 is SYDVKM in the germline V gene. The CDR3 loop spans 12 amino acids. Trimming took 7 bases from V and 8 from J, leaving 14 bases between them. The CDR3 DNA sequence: TGTGCCAGCACCGGGACGGAAAGGGGCTACACCTTC. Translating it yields CASTGTERGYTF.

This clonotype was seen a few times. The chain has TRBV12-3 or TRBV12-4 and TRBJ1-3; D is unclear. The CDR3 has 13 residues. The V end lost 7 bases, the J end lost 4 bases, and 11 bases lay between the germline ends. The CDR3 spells CASKINPGNTIYF. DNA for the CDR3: TGTGCCAGCAAGATTAACCCAGGAAACACCATATATTTT.

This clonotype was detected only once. The CDR3 nucleotides are TGTGCCTCCAGCCAGCAGGTCCTGGGGGGACAACACTCCTACGAGCAGTACTTC. Its protein is CASSQQVLGGQHSYEQYF. V usage is TRBV3-1 and J usage is TRBJ2-7; D tentatively reads TRBD1 or TRBD2 (6 bases each). V lost 11 bases and J 0 bases, leaving 29 bases between the germline ends. The CDR3 loop spans 18 amino acids. Germline V gives CDR1 LGHDT, CDR2 YNNKEL (reference sequence).

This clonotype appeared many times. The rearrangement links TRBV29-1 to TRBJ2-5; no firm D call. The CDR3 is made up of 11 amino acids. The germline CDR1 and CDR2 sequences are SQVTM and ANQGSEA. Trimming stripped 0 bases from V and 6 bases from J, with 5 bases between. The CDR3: CSVEDWQTQYF. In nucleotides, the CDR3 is TGCAGCGTTGAAGATTGGCAGACCCAGTACTTC. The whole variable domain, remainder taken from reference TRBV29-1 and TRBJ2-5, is SAVISQKPSRDICQRGTSLTIQCQVDSQVTMMFWYRQQPGQSLTLIATANQGSEATYESGFVIDKFPISRPNLTFSTLTVSNMSPEDSSIYLCSVEDWQTQYFGPGTRLLVL.

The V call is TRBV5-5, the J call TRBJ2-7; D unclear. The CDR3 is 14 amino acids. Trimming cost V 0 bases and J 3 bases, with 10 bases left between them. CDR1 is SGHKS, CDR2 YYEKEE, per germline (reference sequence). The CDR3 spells CASSLAGSRYEQYF. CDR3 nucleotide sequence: TGTGCCAGCAGCTTGGCCGGGTCTCGCTACGAGCAGTACTTC.

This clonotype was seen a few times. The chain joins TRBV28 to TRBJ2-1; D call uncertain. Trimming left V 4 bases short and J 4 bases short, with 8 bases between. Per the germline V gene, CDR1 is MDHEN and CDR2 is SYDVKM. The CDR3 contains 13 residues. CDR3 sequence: CASSYKRYNEQFF. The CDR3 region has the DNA TGTGCCAGCAGTTACAAAAGATACAATGAGCAGTTCTTC.

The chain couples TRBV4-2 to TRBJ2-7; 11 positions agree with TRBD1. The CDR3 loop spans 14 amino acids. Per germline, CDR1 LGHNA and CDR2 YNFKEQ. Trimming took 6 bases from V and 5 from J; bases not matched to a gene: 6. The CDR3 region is CASRKDRGQNEQYF. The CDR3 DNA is TGTGCCAGCAGAAAGGACAGGGGGCAAAACGAGCAGTACTTC.